This paragraph reports one T cell receptor beta chain. Its target is unknown. Looked up from germline, CDR1 is SQVTM and CDR2 is ANQGSEA. CDR3 size: 17 residues. Trimming took 4 bases from V and 6 from J, leaving 26 bases between them. Random hexamers primed reverse transcription of about 0.5 to 1 ug RNA. The TCR beta CDR3 was amplified by immunoSEQ multiplex PCR across 54 Vbeta, 13 Jbeta. In TCRdb, the immunoSEQ multiplex PCR reads were re-called with MiXCR into one record per CDR3 protein. This sample has 200,000 to 300,000 distinct CDR3 sequences, with 90% to 96% found just once. This record comes from a study of CD8 T cells in Susac syndrome. Findings and caveats of the study: Clonal expansion was not seen in any Susac syndrome CD4+ T cell repertoire.

Negative magnetic isolation gave CD8+ and CD4+ cells; FACS enriched CD8+ TEMRA. This receptor was identified in a human donor with Susac syndrome. Material for sequencing was CD4+ T cells from PBMCs. The chain couples TRBV29-1 to TRBJ2-3; D is unresolved. CDR3 sequence: CSVVRTDPPREGDTQYF. CDR3 DNA: TGCAGCGTTGTTCGAACCGACCCTCCCAGAGAAGGCGATACGCAGTATTTT.